A selection of T cell receptor beta chains follows, all from one sample in a study of control samples from healthy donors and cancer patients. Data came from immunoSEQ multiplex PCR; TCRdb stores just in-frame clones and leaves some out. The top ten clones hold approximately 7.8% of a sample with about 110,000 clones, approximately 90% of them seen once. Input material: blood. Receptors were obtained from a woman aged 18-29 years in good health. The CDR3 runs from the conserved cysteine through the conserved F or W. A D gene is named only where the DNA matches it firmly. A row's size may be missing; if present it is once, few, many or a size class.

size | J | D | V | CDR3 | DNA
NA | TRBJ1-2 | NA | TRBV24-1 | CATSDLENRYGYTF | TGTGCCACCAGTGATTTGGAAAATCGTTATGGCTACACCTTC
NA | TRBJ2-1 | NA | TRBV9 | CASSDGQTYNEQFF | TGTGCCAGCAGCGATGGACAGACCTACAATGAGCAGTTCTTC
NA | TRBJ2-5 | TRBD1 | TRBV5-4 | CASSSGARGPSQETQYF | TGTGCCAGCAGCTCCGGCGCGAGGGGGCCTTCCCAAGAGACCCAGTACTTC
NA | TRBJ2-3 | TRBD1 | TRBV9 | CASSLNREATGGTDTQYF | TGTGCCAGCAGCCTCAATAGAGAGGCGACAGGGGGCACAGATACGCAGTATTTT
NA | TRBJ2-5 | TRBD2 | TRBV28 | CASSLALADDSRETQYF | TGTGCCAGCAGTTTAGCCCTAGCGGATGATTCTAGGGAGACCCAGTACTTC
NA | TRBJ1-1 | NA | TRBV6-6 | CASSYGGSANTEAFF | TGTGCCAGCAGTTACGGGGGGTCGGCGAACACTGAAGCTTTCTTT
once | TRBJ2-3 | TRBD2 | TRBV18 | CASSLSGSATDTQYF | TGTGCCAGCTCATTGAGCGGGAGTGCCACAGATACGCAGTATTTT
NA | TRBJ1-1 | NA | TRBV19 | CASIPQGSSYTEAFF | TGTGCCAGTATTCCACAGGGCTCAAGTTACACTGAAGCTTTCTTT
NA | TRBJ2-7 | NA | TRBV28 | CASSLGDEQYF | TGTGCCAGCAGTTTAGGGGACGAGCAGTACTTC
NA | TRBJ2-3 | TRBD2 | TRBV28 | CASSATSGRTDTQYF | TGTGCCAGCAGTGCAACTAGCGGGAGGACAGATACGCAGTATTTT
NA | TRBJ1-1 | NA | TRBV5-5 | CASIRGGRMNTEAFF | TGTGCCAGCATCCGGGGGGGACGGATGAACACTGAAGCTTTCTTT
NA | TRBJ2-5 | NA | TRBV7-9 | CASSPPMEAGTQYF | TGTGCCAGCAGCCCCCCTATGGAGGCAGGGACCCAGTACTTC
NA | TRBJ2-7 | NA | TRBV4-2 | CASSQEGAAINYEQYF | TGTGCCAGCAGCCAAGAGGGGGCTGCAATTAACTACGAGCAGTACTTC
NA | TRBJ1-5 | NA | TRBV2 | CASSLEEISNQPQHF | TGTGCCAGCAGCCTAGAGGAAATTAGCAATCAGCCCCAGCATTTT
once | TRBJ2-3 | NA | TRBV27 | CASKRKGVGAGITDTQYF | TGTGCCAGCAAACGTAAGGGAGTTGGTGCAGGAATCACAGATACGCAGTATTTT
NA | TRBJ1-3 | TRBD1 | TRBV3-1/TRBV3-2 | CASSPDRARGNTIYF | TGTGCCAGCAGCCCCGACAGGGCGCGTGGAAACACCATATATTTT
NA | TRBJ1-2 | NA | TRBV2 | CASSGPSGYGYTF | TGTGCCAGCAGTGGCCCCAGTGGCTATGGCTACACCTTC
NA | TRBJ1-6 | NA | TRBV5-8 | CASSFNRRYSPLHF | TGTGCCAGCAGCTTCAACAGACGATACTCACCCCTCCACTTT
NA | TRBJ2-3 | TRBD1 | TRBV9 | CASSDMTGGHTDTQYF | TGTGCCAGCAGCGACATGACAGGGGGACACACAGATACGCAGTATTTT
NA | TRBJ2-2 | TRBD2 | TRBV7-3 | CASSPSASGSRGGELFF | TGTGCCAGCAGCCCCTCGGCTAGCGGGAGTCGTGGCGGGGAGCTGTTTTTT
NA | TRBJ2-3 | NA | TRBV24-1 | CATSAVIADPRKDTQYF | TGTGCCACCAGTGCTGTAATAGCGGACCCCCGGAAGGATACGCAGTATTTT
once | TRBJ2-7 | NA | TRBV29-1 | CSVEDPRRGYEQYF | TGCAGCGTTGAAGACCCCAGAAGGGGCTACGAGCAGTACTTC
NA | TRBJ2-1 | NA | TRBV4-1 | CASSPAGGVKFF | TGCGCCAGCAGCCCGGCCGGGGGAGTGAAGTTCTTC
few | TRBJ1-5 | TRBD1 | TRBV28 | CASSLTGAYGNQPQHF | TGTGCCAGCAGTTTGACAGGGGCTTATGGCAATCAGCCCCAGCATTTT
NA | TRBJ1-5 | NA | TRBV7-2 | CASSLRQNQPQHF | TGTGCCAGCAGCTTAAGGCAAAATCAGCCCCAGCATTTT
NA | TRBJ2-5 | NA | TRBV27 | CASRKQGIETQYF | TGTGCCAGCAGGAAGCAGGGTATCGAGACCCAGTACTTC
NA | TRBJ1-2 | NA | TRBV4-3 | CASSLSQGDYGYTF | TGCGCCAGCAGCCTAAGTCAGGGAGACTATGGCTACACCTTC
NA | TRBJ1-6 | NA | TRBV5-3 | CARSLVWARQLNPYNSPLHF | TGTGCCAGAAGCTTGGTGTGGGCCAGACAGTTAAACCCTTATAATTCACCCCTCCACTTT
NA | TRBJ2-1 | TRBD2 | TRBV5-1 | CASSRTSGGDNEQFF | TGCGCCAGCAGCCGGACTAGCGGGGGGGACAATGAGCAGTTCTTC
NA | TRBJ1-2 | NA | TRBV6-1 | CASSEGPNYGYTF | TGTGCCAGCAGTGAAGGGCCCAACTATGGCTACACCTTC
NA | TRBJ1-1 | NA | TRBV4-2 | CASSQRGFMNTEAFF | TGTGCCAGCAGCCAACGGGGGTTCATGAACACTGAAGCTTTCTTT
once | TRBJ2-3 | NA | TRBV19 | CASSKVGPSTNTQYF | TGTGCCAGTAGTAAGGTCGGACCTTCGACAAATACGCAGTATTTT
NA | TRBJ2-2 | TRBD2 | TRBV10-1 | CASSEWEGNDGELFF | TGCGCCAGCAGTGAGTGGGAGGGAAACGACGGGGAGCTGTTTTTT
NA | TRBJ1-4 | NA | TRBV7-7 | CASSTPKVTPTNEKLFF | TGTGCCAGCAGCACGCCTAAGGTTACACCAACTAATGAAAAACTGTTTTTT
few | TRBJ1-5 | TRBD1 | TRBV5-8 | CASSRGTASNQPQHF | TGTGCCAGCAGCCGAGGGACAGCCAGCAATCAGCCCCAGCATTTT
NA | TRBJ2-1 | TRBD2 | TRBV11-2 | CASRRTSGRVGGGYNEQFF | TGTGCCAGCAGACGGACTAGCGGGAGAGTAGGTGGAGGGTACAATGAGCAGTTCTTC
NA | TRBJ2-3 | TRBD2 | TRBV5-1 | CASSLISGGTDTQYF | TGCGCCAGCAGCTTGATTTCGGGGGGAACAGATACGCAGTATTTT
NA | TRBJ1-5 | TRBD1 | TRBV2 | CASTADRGLLQPQHF | TGTGCCAGCACCGCGGACAGGGGTCTCCTTCAGCCCCAGCATTTT
NA | TRBJ1-1 | NA | TRBV7-8 | CASSFLGDTEAFF | TGTGCCAGCAGCTTTCTGGGGGACACTGAAGCTTTCTTT
NA | TRBJ1-2 | TRBD1 | TRBV28 | CASSATGGYTF | TGTGCCAGCAGCGCGACAGGGGGCTACACCTTC
NA | TRBJ2-7 | NA | TRBV5-1 | CASSLGTPYEQYF | TGCGCCAGCAGCTTGGGGACCCCCTACGAGCAGTACTTC
NA | TRBJ2-3 | TRBD2 | TRBV18 | CASSPPTSGGRDTQYF | TGTGCCAGCTCACCACCGACTAGCGGGGGTCGAGATACGCAGTATTTT
NA | TRBJ2-1 | NA | TRBV28 | CASSGNNEQFF | TGTGCCAGCAGTGGAAACAATGAGCAGTTCTTC
NA | TRBJ2-1 | NA | TRBV18 | CASSPPRKGSIFYNEQFF | TGTGCCAGCTCACCACCGAGGAAAGGGTCTATCTTTTACAATGAGCAGTTCTTC
NA | TRBJ2-1 | NA | TRBV28 | CASGNRVYNEQFF | TGTGCCAGCGGGAACAGGGTGTACAATGAGCAGTTCTTC
NA | TRBJ2-1 | NA | TRBV6-1 | CASSEVRGPYNEQFF | TGTGCCAGCAGTGAAGTACGAGGGCCCTACAATGAGCAGTTCTTC
NA | TRBJ2-6 | TRBD1 | TRBV28 | CASVGGGPGANVLTF | TGTGCCAGCGTAGGGGGCGGTCCTGGGGCCAACGTCCTGACTTTC
once | TRBJ1-4 | NA | TRBV4-3 | CASSQDRLRGELFF | TGCGCCAGCAGCCAAGACAGGCTGAGGGGGGAACTGTTTTTT
NA | TRBJ1-6 | NA | TRBV9 | CASSVKGNYNSPLHF | TGTGCCAGCAGCGTAAAAGGGAACTATAATTCACCCCTCCACTTT
NA | TRBJ1-2 | TRBD1 | TRBV30 | CAWSTAGGYGYTF | TGTGCCTGGAGTACGGCAGGGGGCTATGGCTACACCTTC
NA | TRBJ2-1 | NA | TRBV5-4 | CASSLVGDEQFF | TGTGCCAGCAGCTTGGTCGGCGATGAGCAGTTCTTC
NA | TRBJ2-7 | NA | TRBV25-1 | CASRSGYEQYF | TGTGCCAGCCGGTCGGGCTACGAGCAGTACTTC